One sample yielded the 2 T cell receptor beta chains listed below, sequenced in a study of cytomegalovirus exposure and HLA in healthy donors. Libraries were prepared by immunoSEQ multiplex PCR; TCRdb keeps only in-frame clonotypes and omits some of them. The sample holds under 200,000 clones, 91% seen once. The sample taken for sequencing was PBMCs. These TCRs come from a woman aged 18-35 years in good health and CMV-seropositive.

This chain connects TRBV4-1 to TRBJ2-5; 9 bases fit TRBD2. Trimming removed 0 bases from V and 3 bases from J; junction bases left unmatched: 2. Germline loops: CDR1 MGHRA, CDR2 YSYEKL. The CDR3 covers 15 residues. The CDR3 protein is CASSQERGGEETQYF. CDR3 DNA sequence: TGCGCCAGCAGCCAAGAGCGGGGGGGCGAAGAGACCCAGTACTTC.

V is TRBV30 and J is TRBJ2-3, with TRBD2 matching over 9 bases. V gave up 0 bases and J gave up 1 base; unmatched junction bases: 5. The germline gives CDR1 GTSNPN, CDR2 SVGIG (reference sequence). The CDR3 totals 16 residues. The CDR3: CAWSVPAGGRTDTQYF. CDR3 nucleotide sequence: TGTGCCTGGAGTGTACCAGCGGGGGGACGCACAGATACGCAGTATTTT.